This TCR beta chain was captured by sequencing in a study of post-analysis software for immune sequencing data. To note about this clonotype: Its antigen is still unknown.

Findings and caveats of the study: Strong co-clustering by F measure was seen for same-batch samples. Significantly lower normalized Chao1 diversity was found in patients with multiple sclerosis relative to controls.

The TCR beta cDNA libraries carried unique molecular identifiers. MiXCR, applied by TCRdb to the PCR reads, yields one record per CDR3 protein. The sample lists approximately 660,000 distinct CDR3 sequences; around 64% were seen once. The source material was blood. The clonotype originates from a girl aged 2 to 10 with multiple sclerosis.

As DNA, the CDR3 is TGCGCCAGCAGCTTGACGCCGGGACACATAAACTATGGCTACACCTTC. Protein sequence: CASSLTPGHINYGYTF. The rearrangement uses TRBV5-1 and TRBJ1-2, with D perhaps matching TRBD1 (6 bases). In germline, CDR1 is SGHRS, CDR2 YFSETQ. This CDR3 comprises 16 residues. V gave up 1 base and J gave up 2 bases, with 15 bases separating them.